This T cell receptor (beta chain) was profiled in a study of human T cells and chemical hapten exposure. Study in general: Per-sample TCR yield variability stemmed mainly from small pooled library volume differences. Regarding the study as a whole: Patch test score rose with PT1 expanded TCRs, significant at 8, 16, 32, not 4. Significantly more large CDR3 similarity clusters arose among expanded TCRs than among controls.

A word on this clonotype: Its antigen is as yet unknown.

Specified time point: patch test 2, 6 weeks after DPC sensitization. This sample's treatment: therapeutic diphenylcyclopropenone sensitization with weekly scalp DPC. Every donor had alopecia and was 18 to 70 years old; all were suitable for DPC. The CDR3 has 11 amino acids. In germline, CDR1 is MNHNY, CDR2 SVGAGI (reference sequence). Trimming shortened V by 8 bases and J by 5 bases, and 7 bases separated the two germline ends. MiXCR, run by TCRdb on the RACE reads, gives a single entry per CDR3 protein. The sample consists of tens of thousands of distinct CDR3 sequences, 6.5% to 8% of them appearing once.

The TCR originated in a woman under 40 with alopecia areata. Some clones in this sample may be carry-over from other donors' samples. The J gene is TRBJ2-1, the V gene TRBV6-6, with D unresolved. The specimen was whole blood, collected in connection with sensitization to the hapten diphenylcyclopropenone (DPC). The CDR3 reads CASLGNNEQFF. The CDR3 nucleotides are TGTGCCAGCCTTGGGAACAATGAGCAGTTCTTC.